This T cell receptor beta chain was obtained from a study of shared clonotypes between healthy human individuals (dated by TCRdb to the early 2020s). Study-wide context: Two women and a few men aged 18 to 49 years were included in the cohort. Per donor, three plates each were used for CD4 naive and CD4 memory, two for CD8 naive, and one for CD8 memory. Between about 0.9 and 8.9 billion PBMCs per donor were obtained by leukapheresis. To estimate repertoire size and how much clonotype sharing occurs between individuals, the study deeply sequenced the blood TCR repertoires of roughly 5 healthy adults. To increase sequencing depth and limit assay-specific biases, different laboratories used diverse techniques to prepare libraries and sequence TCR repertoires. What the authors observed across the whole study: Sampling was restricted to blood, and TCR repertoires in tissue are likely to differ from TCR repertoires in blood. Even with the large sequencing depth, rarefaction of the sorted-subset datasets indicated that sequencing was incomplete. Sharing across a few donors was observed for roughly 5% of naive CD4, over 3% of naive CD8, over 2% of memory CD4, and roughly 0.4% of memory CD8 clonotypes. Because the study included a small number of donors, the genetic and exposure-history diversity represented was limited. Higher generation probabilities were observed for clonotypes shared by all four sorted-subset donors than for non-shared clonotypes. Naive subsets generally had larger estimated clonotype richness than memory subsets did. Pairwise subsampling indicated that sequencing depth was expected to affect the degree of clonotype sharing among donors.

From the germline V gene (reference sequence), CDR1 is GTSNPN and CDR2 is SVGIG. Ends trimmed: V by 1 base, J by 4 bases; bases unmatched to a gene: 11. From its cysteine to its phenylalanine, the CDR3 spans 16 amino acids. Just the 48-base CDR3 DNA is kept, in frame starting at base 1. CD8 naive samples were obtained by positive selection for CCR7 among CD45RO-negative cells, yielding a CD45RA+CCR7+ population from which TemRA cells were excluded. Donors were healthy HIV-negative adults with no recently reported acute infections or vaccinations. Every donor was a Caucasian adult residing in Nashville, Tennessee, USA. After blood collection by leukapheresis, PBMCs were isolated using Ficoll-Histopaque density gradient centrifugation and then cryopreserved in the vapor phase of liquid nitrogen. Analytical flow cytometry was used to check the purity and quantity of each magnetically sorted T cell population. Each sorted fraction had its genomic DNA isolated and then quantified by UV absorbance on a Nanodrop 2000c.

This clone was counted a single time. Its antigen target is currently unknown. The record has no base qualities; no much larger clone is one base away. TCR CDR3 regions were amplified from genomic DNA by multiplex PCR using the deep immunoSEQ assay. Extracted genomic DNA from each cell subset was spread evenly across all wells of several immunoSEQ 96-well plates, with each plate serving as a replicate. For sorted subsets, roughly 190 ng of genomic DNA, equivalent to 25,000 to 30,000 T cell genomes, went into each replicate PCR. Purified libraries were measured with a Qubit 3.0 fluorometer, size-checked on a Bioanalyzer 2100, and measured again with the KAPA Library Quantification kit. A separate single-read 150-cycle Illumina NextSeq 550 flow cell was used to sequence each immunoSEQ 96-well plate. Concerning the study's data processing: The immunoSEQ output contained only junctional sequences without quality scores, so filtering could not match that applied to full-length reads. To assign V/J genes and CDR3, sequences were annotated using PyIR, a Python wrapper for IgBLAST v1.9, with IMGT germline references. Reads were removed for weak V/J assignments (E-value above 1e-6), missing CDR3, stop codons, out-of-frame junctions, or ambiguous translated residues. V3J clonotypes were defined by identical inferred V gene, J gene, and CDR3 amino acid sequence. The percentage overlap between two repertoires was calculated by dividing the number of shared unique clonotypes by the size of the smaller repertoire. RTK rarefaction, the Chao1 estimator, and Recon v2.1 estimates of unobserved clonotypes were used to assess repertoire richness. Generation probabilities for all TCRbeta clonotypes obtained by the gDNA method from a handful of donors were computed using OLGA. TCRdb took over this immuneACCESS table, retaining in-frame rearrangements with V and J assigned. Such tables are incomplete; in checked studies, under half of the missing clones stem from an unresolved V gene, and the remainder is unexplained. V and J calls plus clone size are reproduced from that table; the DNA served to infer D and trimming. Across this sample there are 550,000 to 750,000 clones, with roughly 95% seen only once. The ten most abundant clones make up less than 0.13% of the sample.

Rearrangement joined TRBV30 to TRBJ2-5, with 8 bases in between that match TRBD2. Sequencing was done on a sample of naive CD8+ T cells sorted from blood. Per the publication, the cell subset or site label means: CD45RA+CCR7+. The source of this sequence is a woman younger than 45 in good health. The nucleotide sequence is TGTGCCTGGAGTGCGGCAGGACTAGCTCCTTTAGAGACCCAGTACTTC. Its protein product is CAWSAAGLAPLETQYF.